The T cell receptor beta chain under discussion was sequenced for a study of blood T cell repertoires in COVID-19. Overall study context: COVID-19 samples from acute and convalescent phases originated in the United States, Italy and Spain. The cDNA or gDNA used as material had been derived from T cells, B-cell-depleted T cells, or PBMCs.

In the authors' workflow: Amplified reference gene primers provided the basis for estimating nucleated cell counts. Data came from immunoSEQ multiplex PCR; TCRdb stores just in-frame clones and leaves some out. Clonal size and the V and J genes are those of that table, whereas D and trimming came from the DNA. The sample consists of approximately 220,000 clones, about 86% of them appearing once. Germline assignment: CDR1 SGHTA and CDR2 FQGTGA. CDR3 length: 14 residues. Trimming removed 8 bases from V and 4 bases from J, with 14 bases in between. The sequence was collected from a man in his sixties who had recovered from COVID-19. The chain uses TRBV7-3 and TRBJ2-2; tentatively, D is TRBD1 (5 bases). The material sequenced was peripheral blood. The CDR3 bases are TGTGCCAGCCAGCAGGGAAGTTCCACCGGGGAGCTGTTTTTT. Translated: CASQQGSSTGELFF.